These 15 T cell receptor beta chains originate from one sample sequenced in a study of shared clonotypes between healthy human individuals. Sequenced by immunoSEQ multiplex PCR; TCRdb stores in-frame clones only, minus some. This table holds 400,000 to 600,000 clones, 70% to 80% found once. The sequenced material came from PBMCs. These receptors originate from a middle-aged woman in good health. Some clones in this sample may be carry-over from other donors' samples.

The V gene is TRBV11-3, the J gene TRBJ2-7; no reliable D call. The CDR3 runs to 13 residues. Between the trimmed V and J ends, which lost 0 bases and 1 base, there was a span of 4 bases. CDR1 is SGHNT, CDR2 YENEEA, per germline. The CDR3, as DNA: TGTGCCAGCAGCTTAGATCCGTCCTACGAGCAGTACTTC. It codes for CASSLDPSYEQYF.

The V gene is TRBV11-1, the J gene TRBJ2-3, with 7 bases aligning to TRBD1. Per germline, CDR1 SGHAT and CDR2 FQDESV (reference sequence). The CDR3 contains 18 residues. V lost 1 base to trimming and J lost 2 bases; unmatched junction nucleotides: 12. The CDR3 sequence is CASSLGGPSGTDTDTQYF. The CDR3 nucleotides are TGTGCCAGCAGCTTAGGAGGTCCCTCCGGGACAGACACAGATACGCAGTATTTT.

This sequence joins TRBV18 and TRBJ2-7, with 8 nucleotides matching TRBD1. The CDR3 covers 13 residues. V was clipped by 5 bases and J by 4 bases; unmatched bases: 4. CDR1 KGHSH and CDR2 LQKENI come from the germline V gene. The CDR3: CASSTGTGYEQYF. CDR3 DNA: TGTGCCAGCTCAACTGGGACAGGATACGAGCAGTACTTC.

V is TRBV4-1 and J is TRBJ2-1, with D perhaps TRBD1 (6 bases). The germline V gene has CDR1 MGHRA and CDR2 YSYEKL. There are 14 residues in the CDR3. Trimming removed 7 bases at V and 0 bases at J, with 10 bases between. The CDR3 bases are TGCGCCAGCACCCGAGGGGGCTCCTACAATGAGCAGTTCTTC. Translating it yields CASTRGGSYNEQFF.

The gene calls are TRBV7-2 and TRBJ2-7; no definite D call. CDR1 is SGHTA and CDR2 is FQGNSA in the germline V gene. Trimming removed 1 base from V and 0 bases from J, with 10 bases in between. The CDR3 runs 15 residues. In DNA, the CDR3 is TGTGCCAGCAGCTTAGGACTTTCTAGCTCCTACGAGCAGTACTTC. Its translation: CASSLGLSSSYEQYF.

The CDR3 nucleotides are TGTGCCAGAAGCAGGAGTTACGGGACAAGTAGCAATCAGCCCCAGCATTTT. Protein product: CARSRSYGTSSNQPQHF. The chain employs TRBV5-3 and TRBJ1-5, with D perhaps TRBD1 (6 bases). TRBV5-3 is designated an ORF whose function remains uncertain. This CDR3 is built from 17 residues. V lost 4 bases and J 0 bases, leaving 17 bases between the germline ends.

The chain recombines TRBV6-1 with TRBJ2-1; tentative D call: TRBD1 (6 bases). The CDR3 is 16 residues long. Trimming removed 4 bases at V and 3 bases at J, with 16 bases between. The germline gives CDR1 MNHNS, CDR2 SASEGT. In nucleotides, the CDR3 is TGTGCCAGCAGTGCAGCCCTGGACAGCAGCTACAATGAGCAGTTCTTC. Translating gives CASSAALDSSYNEQFF.

The chain recombines TRBV2 with TRBJ1-5; possibly TRBD1 for D (5 bases). V lost 6 bases and J 1 base, leaving 13 bases between the germline ends. The CDR3 loop spans 15 amino acids. Looked up from germline, CDR1 is SNHLY and CDR2 is FYNNEI. CDR3 residues: CASRGDLASNQPQHF. The CDR3 nucleotides read TGTGCCAGCAGGGGGGACCTCGCGAGCAATCAGCCCCAGCATTTT.

This clone was found once. The V gene is TRBV9, the J gene TRBJ2-3; D is undetermined. Germline V gives CDR1 SGDLS, CDR2 YYNGEE. V was clipped by 2 bases and J by 0 bases, with 7 bases between them. This CDR3 has 14 amino acids. Written as DNA, the CDR3 is TGTGCCAGCAGCGTCTCCGCCAGCACAGATACGCAGTATTTT. Its translation is CASSVSASTDTQYF.

This clone was found once. CDR3 protein: CASRPGLSQETQYF. CDR3 nucleotides: TGTGCCAGCAGACCTGGACTTTCTCAAGAGACCCAGTACTTC. V gene TRBV6-5 combines with J gene TRBJ2-5; D is possibly TRBD2 (5 bases). The germline V gene encodes CDR1 MNHEY and CDR2 SVGAGI. With 6 bases removed from V and 2 bases from J, the gap between germline ends came to 13 bases. This CDR3 contains 14 residues.

This clone turned up a few times. This chain connects TRBV18 to TRBJ2-7; D is tentatively TRBD1 or TRBD2 (5 bases each). The CDR3 totals 15 residues. CDR1 and CDR2 (germline): KGHSH, LQKENI. Trimming stripped 4 bases from V and 5 bases from J, with 18 bases between. CDR3 DNA sequence: TGTGCCAGCTCACTAGGCGCAGGGACCGGGGACGAGCAGTACTTC. Translating it yields CASSLGAGTGDEQYF.

The V gene is TRBV18, the J gene TRBJ1-5, with a tentative D call TRBD1 (6 bases). CDR1 KGHSH and CDR2 LQKENI come from the germline V gene. The CDR3 consists of 14 residues. V lost 5 bases, J lost 7 bases, and 15 bases lay in between. CDR3: CASSSTGLRQPQHF. For the CDR3, the DNA is TGTGCCAGCTCATCCACAGGGTTAAGGCAGCCCCAGCATTTT.

This chain connects TRBV7-9 to TRBJ2-2, with 7 bases aligning to TRBD1. Per the germline V gene, CDR1 is SEHNR and CDR2 is FQNEAQ (reference sequence). The V and J ends lost 2 bases and 3 bases, in that order; junction bases with no gene match: 3. CDR3 length: 15 residues. CDR3 coding DNA: TGTGCCAGCAGCTTAAACAGGGGTGACACCGGGGAGCTGTTTTTT. Encoded protein: CASSLNRGDTGELFF.

Of note for this clone: The same CDR3 is also encoded by other DNA sequences in this sample. The chain joins TRBV6-1 to TRBJ2-7; 8 positions agree with TRBD2. The V segment lost 8 bases and the J segment 0 bases; nucleotides outside the gene matches: 3. The CDR3 has 13 amino acids. Germline-derived CDR1 and CDR2 are MNHNS and SASEGT. The CDR3 protein is CASASGGSYEQYF. The CDR3 DNA is TGTGCCAGCGCGAGCGGGGGCTCCTACGAGCAGTACTTC.

This chain joins TRBV6-5 and TRBJ1-1; no definite D call. The CDR3 covers 12 residues. Germline CDR1 is MNHEY and CDR2 is SVGAGI. Trimming removed 0 bases from V and 11 bases from J, with 10 bases in between. The CDR3 is CASSYSLGRAFF. The CDR3 bases are TGTGCCAGCAGTTACTCGTTGGGTAGGGCTTTCTTT.